Listed here is a single T cell receptor (beta chain). No antigen is known for it. The data belong to a study of naive and memory T cell subsets. Two oligonucleotides, mixed equimolar, formed the beta constant-region primer covering TRBC1 and TRBC2. Nested alpha and beta constant-region primers with the SP2 primer drove four PCR rounds on ligated cDNA. MiXCR, applied by TCRdb to the UMI-ligation and nested PCR reads, yields one record per CDR3 protein. The table shows about 100,000 distinct CDR3 sequences, with roughly 15% occurring only once. CD4+ T cell IFNgamma after overnight CMV lysate exposure gave donor CMV status. The CDR3 contains 14 residues. Trimming took 4 bases from V and 6 from J; bases not matched to a gene: 7. Per germline, CDR1 SGHNT and CDR2 YYREEE (reference sequence). General observations from the study: Gini index rose across naive, CM, EM and EMRA in CD4 and CD8. Between naive and memory subsets, TCR abundance power law exponents differed. Possibly reflecting memory cells re-expressing CD45RA, a few larger clonotypes occurred in naive repertoires, especially CD8.

The sample comprised naive CD8+ T cells from blood. The rearrangement joins TRBV5-4 to TRBJ2-7, with 10 nucleotides matching TRBD1. This receptor was obtained from a human donor in good health. This CDR3 reads CASSPRQGAIEQYF. Here the CDR3 DNA reads TGTGCCAGCAGCCCGAGACAGGGGGCAATCGAGCAGTACTTC. Variable domain in full (rest from reference TRBV5-4 and TRBJ2-7): ETGVTQSPTHLIKTRGQQVTLRCSSQSGHNTVSWYQQALGQGPQFIFQYYREEENGRGNFPPRFSGLQFPNYSSELNVNALELDDSALYLCASSPRQGAIEQYFGPGTRLTVT.